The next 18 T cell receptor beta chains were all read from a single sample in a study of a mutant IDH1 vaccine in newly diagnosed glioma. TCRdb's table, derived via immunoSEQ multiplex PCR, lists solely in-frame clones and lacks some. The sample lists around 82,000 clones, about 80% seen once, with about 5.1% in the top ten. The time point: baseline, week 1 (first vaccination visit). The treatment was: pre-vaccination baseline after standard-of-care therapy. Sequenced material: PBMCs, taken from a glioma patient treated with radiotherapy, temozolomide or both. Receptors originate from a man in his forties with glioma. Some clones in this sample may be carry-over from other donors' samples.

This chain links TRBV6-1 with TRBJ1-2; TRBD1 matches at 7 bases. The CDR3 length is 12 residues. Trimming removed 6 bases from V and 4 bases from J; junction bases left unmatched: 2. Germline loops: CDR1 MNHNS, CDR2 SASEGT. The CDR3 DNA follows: TGTGCCAGCAGCCCAGGGGGCTATGGCTACACCTTC. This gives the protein CASSPGGYGYTF.

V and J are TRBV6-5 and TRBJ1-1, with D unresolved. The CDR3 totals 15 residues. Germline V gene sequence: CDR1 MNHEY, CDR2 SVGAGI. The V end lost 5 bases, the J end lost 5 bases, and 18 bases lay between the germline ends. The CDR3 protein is CASSRPKKGGTEAFF. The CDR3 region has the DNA TGTGCCAGCAGTCGGCCAAAAAAGGGAGGGACTGAAGCTTTCTTT.

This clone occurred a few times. The chain's CDR3 is CAWSGGGFYEQYF. CDR3 coding DNA: TGTGCCTGGAGTGGGGGGGGGTTCTACGAGCAGTACTTC. The J gene is TRBJ2-7, the V gene TRBV30; TRBD2 aligns across 7 bases. Trimming took 1 base from V and 3 from J; bases not matched to a gene: 3. Looked up from germline, CDR1 is GTSNPN and CDR2 is SVGIG (reference sequence). The CDR3 consists of 13 residues.

The CDR3 sequence: CASSPPRGTAYTDTQYF. For the CDR3, the DNA is TGTGCCAGCTCACCCCCGAGAGGGACAGCCTACACAGATACGCAGTATTTT. The rearrangement joins TRBV18 to TRBJ2-3; 7 positions match TRBD1. V shed 3 bases, J shed 2 bases, and the junction held 11 bases outside the gene matches. CDR3 size: 17 residues. Germline V lookup: CDR1 KGHSH, CDR2 LQKENI. Variable domain in full (rest from reference TRBV18 and TRBJ2-3): NAGVMQNPRHLVRRRGQEARLRCSPMKGHSHVYWYRQLPEEGLKFMVYLQKENIIDESGMPKERFSAEFPKEGPSILRIQQVVRGDSAAYFCASSPPRGTAYTDTQYFGPGTRLTVL.

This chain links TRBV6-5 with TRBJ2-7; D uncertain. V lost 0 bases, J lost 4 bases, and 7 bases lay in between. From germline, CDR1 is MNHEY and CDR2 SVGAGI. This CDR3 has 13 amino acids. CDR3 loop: CASSYSQGYEQYF. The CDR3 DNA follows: TGTGCCAGCAGTTACTCGCAAGGTTACGAGCAGTACTTC.

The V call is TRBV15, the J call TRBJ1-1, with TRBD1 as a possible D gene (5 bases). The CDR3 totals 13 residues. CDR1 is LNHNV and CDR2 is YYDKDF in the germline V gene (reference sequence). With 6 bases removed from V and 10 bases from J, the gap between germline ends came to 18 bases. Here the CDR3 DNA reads TGTGCCACCAGGCAAGGGGCTGGTGGTCGAGCTTTCTTT. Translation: CATRQGAGGRAFF.

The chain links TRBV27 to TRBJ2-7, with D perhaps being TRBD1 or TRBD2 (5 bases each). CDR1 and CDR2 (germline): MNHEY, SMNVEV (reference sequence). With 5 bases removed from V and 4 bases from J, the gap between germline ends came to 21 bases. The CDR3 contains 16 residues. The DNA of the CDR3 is TGTGCCAGCAGTCCATCCATGGGGGACGCAAGGTACGAGCAGTACTTC. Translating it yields CASSPSMGDARYEQYF.

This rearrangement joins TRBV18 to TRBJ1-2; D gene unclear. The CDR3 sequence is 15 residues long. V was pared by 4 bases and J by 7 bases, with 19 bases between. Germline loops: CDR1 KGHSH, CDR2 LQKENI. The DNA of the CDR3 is TGTGCCAGCTCACAGGGTCGCGTGCCCGATCTTGGCTACACCTTC. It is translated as CASSQGRVPDLGYTF. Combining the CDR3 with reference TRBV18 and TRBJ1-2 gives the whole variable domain NAGVMQNPRHLVRRRGQEARLRCSPMKGHSHVYWYRQLPEEGLKFMVYLQKENIIDESGMPKERFSAEFPKEGPSILRIQQVVRGDSAAYFCASSQGRVPDLGYTFGSGTRLTVV.

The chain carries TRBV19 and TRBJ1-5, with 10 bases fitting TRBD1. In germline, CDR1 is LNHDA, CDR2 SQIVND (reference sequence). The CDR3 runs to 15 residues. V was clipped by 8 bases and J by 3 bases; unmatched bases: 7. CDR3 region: CASRPGQGFNQPQHF. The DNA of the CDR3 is TGTGCCAGTCGACCGGGACAGGGGTTCAATCAGCCCCAGCATTTT. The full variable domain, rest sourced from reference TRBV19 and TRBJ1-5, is DGGITQSPKYLFRKEGQNVTLSCEQNLNHDAMYWYRQDPGQGLRLIYYSQIVNDFQKGDIAEGYSVSREKKESFPLTVTSAQKNPTAFYLCASRPGQGFNQPQHFGDGTRLSIL.

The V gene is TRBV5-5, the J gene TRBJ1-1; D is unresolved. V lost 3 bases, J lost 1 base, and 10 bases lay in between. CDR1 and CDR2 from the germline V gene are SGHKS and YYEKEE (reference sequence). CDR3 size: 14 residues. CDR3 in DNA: TGTGCCAGCAGCTCAGGAGTCCCGAACACTGAAGCTTTCTTT. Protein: CASSSGVPNTEAFF.

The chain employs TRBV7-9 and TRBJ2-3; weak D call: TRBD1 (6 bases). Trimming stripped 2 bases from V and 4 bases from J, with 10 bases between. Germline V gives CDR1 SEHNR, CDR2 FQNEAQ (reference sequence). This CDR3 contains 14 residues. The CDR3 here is CASSLTRQADTQYF. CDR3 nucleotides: TGTGCCAGCAGCTTAACCAGACAGGCAGATACGCAGTATTTT.

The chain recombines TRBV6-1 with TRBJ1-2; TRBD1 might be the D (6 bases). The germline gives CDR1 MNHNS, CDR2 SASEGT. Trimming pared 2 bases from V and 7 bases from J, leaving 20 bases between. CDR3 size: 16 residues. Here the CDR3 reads CASSENGAGEGSGYTF. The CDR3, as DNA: TGTGCCAGCAGTGAAAATGGGGCAGGGGAGGGTAGTGGCTACACCTTC.

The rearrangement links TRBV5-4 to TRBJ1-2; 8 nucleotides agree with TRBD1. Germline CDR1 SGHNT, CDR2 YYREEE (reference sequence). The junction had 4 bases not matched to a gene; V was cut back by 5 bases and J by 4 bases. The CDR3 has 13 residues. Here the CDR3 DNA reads TGTGCCAGCAGGGAGACAGGGGCCTATGGCTACACCTTC. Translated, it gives CASRETGAYGYTF.

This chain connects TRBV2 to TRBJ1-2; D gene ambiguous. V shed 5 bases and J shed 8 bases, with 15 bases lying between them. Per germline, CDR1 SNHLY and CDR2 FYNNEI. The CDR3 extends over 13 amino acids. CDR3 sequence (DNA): TGTGCCAGCAGTCCTTTTGCCGGGCGGGGCTACACCTTC. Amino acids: CASSPFAGRGYTF.

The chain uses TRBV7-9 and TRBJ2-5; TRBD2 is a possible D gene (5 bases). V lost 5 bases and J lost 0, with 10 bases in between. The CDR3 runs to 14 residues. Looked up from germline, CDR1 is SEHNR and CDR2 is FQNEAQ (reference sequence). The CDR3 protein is CASSRAGDQETQYF. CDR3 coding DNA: TGTGCCAGCAGCCGTGCCGGGGACCAAGAGACCCAGTACTTC.

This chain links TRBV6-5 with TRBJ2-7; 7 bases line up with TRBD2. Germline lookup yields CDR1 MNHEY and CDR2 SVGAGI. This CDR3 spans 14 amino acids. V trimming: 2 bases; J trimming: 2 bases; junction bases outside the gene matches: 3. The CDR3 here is CASSYGEGAYEQYF. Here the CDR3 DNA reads TGTGCCAGCAGTTACGGGGAGGGAGCCTACGAGCAGTACTTC.

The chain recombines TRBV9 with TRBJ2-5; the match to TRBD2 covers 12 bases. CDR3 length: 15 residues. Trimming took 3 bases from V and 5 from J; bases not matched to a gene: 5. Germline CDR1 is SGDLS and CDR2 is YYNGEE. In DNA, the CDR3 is TGTGCCAGCAGCGCTAGCGGGGGGGCATTGGAGACCCAGTACTTC. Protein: CASSASGGALETQYF.

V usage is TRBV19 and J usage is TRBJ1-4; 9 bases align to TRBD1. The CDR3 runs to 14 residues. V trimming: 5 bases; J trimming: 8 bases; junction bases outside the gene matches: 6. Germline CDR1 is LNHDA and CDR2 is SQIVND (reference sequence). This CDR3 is CASSLQGAREKLFF. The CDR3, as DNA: TGTGCCAGTAGTTTACAGGGGGCACGGGAAAAACTGTTTTTT.